Listed below are T cell receptor beta chains from one sample, sequenced in a study of T cell repertoires in cytomegalovirus infection. Each CDR3 protein gets one entry after TCRdb re-called the reads with MiXCR. The profile covers more than 250,000 distinct CDR3 sequences, with around 15% appearing a single time and about 10% taken by the ten largest. The sample taken for sequencing was PBMCs. These receptors were collected from a human donor in good health (CMV status not recorded). Some clones in this sample may be carry-over from other donors' samples. Both conserved end residues are part of each CDR3.

V gene | CDR3 protein
TRBV6-6 | CASSYVVGHEQFF
TRBV7-9 | CASSGWRRTSTNEKLFF
TRBV6-2/TRBV6-3 | CASGRQETQYF
TRBV9 | CASSALDVSGNTIYF
TRBV20-1 | CSPGGSGIRAQETQYF
TRBV28 | CAGGGQWSDTGELFF
TRBV20-1 | CSARDLAGGVSYEQYF
TRBV27 | CASSFIPAGGPYEQYF
TRBV20-1 | CSAGTPNTGELFF
TRBV7-2 | CASSFRERDTQYF
TRBV7-9 | CASSSGRTANTGELFF